A selection of T cell receptor beta chains follows, all from one sample in a study of T cell responses to AZD1222 COVID-19 vaccine. Sequencing was performed with immunoSEQ multiplex PCR; in TCRdb, only in-frame clones are kept and a portion is missing. The data hold about 140,000 clones, with around nine tenths observed a single time. Sample: peripheral blood, taken on day 0 of AZD1222 vaccination. These receptors came from an adult in good health. The CDR3 runs from the conserved cysteine through the conserved F or W. The D gene is left open where the match is weak. Size is stated for part of the rows, as once, few or many counts, or as a class when the clone is expanded.

J gene,clone size,V gene,D gene,CDR3 protein,CDR3 DNA
TRBJ1-5,-,TRBV7-6,-,CASSLGGLYSNQPQHF,TGTGCCAGCAGCTTAGGGGGACTCTATAGCAATCAGCCCCAGCATTTT
TRBJ1-3,-,TRBV15,-,CATSTTKVDSLAGNTIYF,TGTGCCACCAGCACTACTAAGGTTGACTCGTTGGCTGGAAACACCATATATTTT
TRBJ2-1,few,TRBV6-5,-,CASRSGTLKWNEQFF,TGTGCCAGCAGATCCGGGACGCTTAAGTGGAATGAGCAGTTCTTC
TRBJ1-2,once,TRBV4-1,TRBD1,CASSAQQPGQNYGYTF,TGCGCCAGCAGCGCACAGCAACCGGGACAGAACTATGGCTACACCTTC
TRBJ1-6,-,TRBV4-2,TRBD1,CASSLGQAANSYNSPLHF,TGTGCCAGCAGCCTCGGACAGGCCGCTAACTCCTATAATTCACCCCTCCACTTT
TRBJ1-6,-,TRBV28,TRBD1,CASSWGQGIYSPLHF,TGTGCCAGCAGTTGGGGACAGGGAATTTATTCACCCCTCCACTTT
TRBJ1-2,-,TRBV7-3,-,CASSLGPDSYGYTF,TGTGCCAGCAGCTTAGGCCCGGACAGCTATGGCTACACCTTC
TRBJ2-5,-,TRBV14,-,CASSQVQGLRETQYF,TGTGCCAGCAGCCAAGTGCAGGGGCTCAGGGAGACCCAGTACTTC
TRBJ1-4,-,TRBV10-2,-,CASSESGANVEKLFF,TGCGCCAGCAGTGAGTCGGGGGCCAACGTTGAAAAACTGTTTTTT
TRBJ1-5,-,TRBV21-1,-,CASSKAPRGNQPQHF,TGTGCCAGCAGCAAGGCGCCCCGAGGGAATCAGCCCCAGCATTTT
TRBJ2-7,-,TRBV6-5,-,CASSRQPDRTYEQYF,TGTGCCAGCAGCCGACAGCCGGACAGAACCTACGAGCAGTACTTC
TRBJ1-3,-,TRBV9,-,CASSVGSGTTSGNTIYF,TGTGCCAGCAGCGTAGGCTCGGGCACAACCTCTGGAAACACCATATATTTT
TRBJ1-5,-,TRBV5-1,-,CASSTGAYGQPQHF,TGCGCCAGCAGCACTGGAGCTTACGGGCAGCCCCAGCATTTT
TRBJ1-1,-,TRBV27,-,CASSIRDGNTEAFF,TGTGCCAGCAGTATAAGGGACGGGAACACTGAAGCTTTCTTT